A single sample is the source of the 11 T cell receptor beta chains below, sequenced in a study of identical twins' blood T cells. One entry per CDR3 protein, called by TCRdb with MiXCR from the 5' RACE reads. The sample shows about 370,000 distinct CDR3 sequences, about 28% of them seen only once. Source material: PBMCs. All receptors come from a woman aged 18 to 55 in good health.

This clonotype occurred many times. This chain uses TRBV10-3 with TRBJ1-1, with 10 bases matching TRBD1. The CDR3 contains 14 residues. Per germline, CDR1 ENHRY and CDR2 SYGVKD. V shed 9 bases, J shed 5 bases, and the junction held 9 bases outside the gene matches. CDR3 bases: TGTGCCATGTGGACAGGGGGGGAGGAAACTGAAGCTTTCTTT. This encodes CAMWTGGEETEAFF.

The CDR3 DNA reads as TGCAGTGCTAGAGGGGGCAGGGAACCCTACGAGCAGTTCTTC. Protein sequence: CSARGGREPYEQFF. V and J are TRBV20-1 and TRBJ2-7, with a weak D call TRBD1 (5 bases). The J call is doubtful: the DNA matches TRBJ2-1 better. This CDR3 has 14 residues. Germline V gene data show CDR1 as DFQATT and CDR2 as SNEGSKA (reference sequence).

This clonotype has more than one count but fewer than ten. J is TRBJ2-3 and V is TRBV12-3 or TRBV12-4, with no clear D. Trimming took 5 bases from V and 8 from J, leaving 14 bases between them. The CDR3 extends over 13 amino acids. CDR3 region: CASSPDMSGTQYF. The CDR3 DNA follows: TGTGCCAGCAGTCCCGACATGTCTGGTACGCAGTATTTT.

This clonotype appeared many times. The rearrangement links TRBV5-1 to TRBJ1-4; D might be TRBD1 (5 bases). This CDR3 has 14 residues. V lost 2 bases and J 11 bases, leaving 16 bases between the germline ends. Germline CDR1 SGHRS, CDR2 YFSETQ. CDR3 amino acids: CASSFGQGIEKLFF. DNA for the CDR3: TGCGCCAGCAGCTTTGGGCAGGGAATCGAGAAACTGTTTTTT.

This clonotype showed up just a few times. V gene TRBV18 combines with J gene TRBJ1-1; 8 bases map to TRBD1. Germline V gives CDR1 KGHSH, CDR2 LQKENI. The CDR3 has 15 amino acids. The J segment lost 3 bases and the V segment lost 4 bases, leaving 7 bases of the junction unmatched. The CDR3 loop reads CASSHNQGAYTEAFF. The CDR3 nucleotides are TGTGCCAGCTCACACAATCAGGGGGCATACACTGAAGCTTTCTTT. Based on the CDR3 plus reference TRBV18 and TRBJ1-1, the full variable domain is NAGVMQNPRHLVRRRGQEARLRCSPMKGHSHVYWYRQLPEEGLKFMVYLQKENIIDESGMPKERFSAEFPKEGPSILRIQQVVRGDSAAYFCASSHNQGAYTEAFFGQGTRLTVV.

This clonotype was seen only a few times. The chain couples TRBV27 to TRBJ1-4; unclear D gene. Trimming took 0 bases from V and 5 from J, leaving 10 bases between them. The CDR3 runs 15 residues. Germline CDR1 reads MNHEY; CDR2 reads SMNVEV (reference sequence). CDR3 in DNA: TGTGCCAGCAGTTTATCTTCGGAACACAATGAAAAACTGTTTTTT. It codes for CASSLSSEHNEKLFF.

A few counts support this clonotype. V and J are TRBV11-2 and TRBJ1-1, with D possibly TRBD1 on 6 matching bases. The germline V and J ends were trimmed by 3 bases and 4 bases, with 12 bases remaining between them. The germline CDR1 and CDR2 sequences are SGHAT and FQNNGV. The CDR3 consists of 14 residues. This CDR3 reads CASSFQSGATEAFF. The CDR3 nucleotides are TGTGCCAGCAGCTTTCAGTCGGGGGCCACTGAAGCTTTCTTT.

The chain links TRBV30 to TRBJ1-1, with TRBD1 matching over 8 bases. Germline V gene data show CDR1 as GTSNPN and CDR2 as SVGIG (reference sequence). There are 13 residues in the CDR3. V lost 0 bases to trimming and J lost 4 bases; unmatched junction nucleotides: 1. The CDR3 coding sequence is TGTGCCTGGAGTGTGGACAGGGCCACTGAAGCTTTCTTT. Translating it yields CAWSVDRATEAFF. Supplemented by reference TRBV30 and TRBJ1-1, the full variable domain reads SQTIHQWPATLVQPVGSPLSLECTVEGTSNPNLYWYRQAAGRGLQLLFYSVGIGQISSEVPQNLSASRPQDRQFILSSKKLLLSDSGFYLCAWSVDRATEAFFGQGTRLTVV.

The chain carries TRBV7-9 and TRBJ2-2; 9 bases align to TRBD2. The length of the CDR3 is 13 residues. Germline assignment: CDR1 SEHNR and CDR2 FQNEAQ (reference sequence). The trim removed 10 bases at V and 6 bases at J, leaving 6 bases unmatched. Here the CDR3 DNA reads TGTGCCACGGGACTAGCTTCAGCCGGGGAGCTGTTTTTT. Translating it yields CATGLASAGELFF.

A few counts support this clonotype. The chain is built from TRBV5-1 and TRBJ2-1; 8 positions match TRBD1. Germline CDR1 reads SGHRS; CDR2 reads YFSETQ. This CDR3 region has 13 residues. V dropped 4 bases and J dropped 9; count of bases not matched to a gene: 6. The CDR3 DNA follows: TGCGCCAGCAGCACACGGACAGGGTTTGAGCAGTTCTTC. Translating it yields CASSTRTGFEQFF.

This clonotype appeared many times. The V and J genes are TRBV11-2 and TRBJ1-2, with no clear D. This CDR3 is built from 14 residues. V lost 5 bases, J lost 8 bases, and 18 bases lay in between. The germline gives CDR1 SGHAT, CDR2 FQNNGV. The CDR3 here is CASSISDLSRGYTF. CDR3 coding DNA: TGTGCCAGCAGCATCTCGGACCTGTCGCGGGGCTACACCTTC. Using reference TRBV11-2 and TRBJ1-2 for the parts outside the CDR3, the full variable domain is EAGVAQSPRYKIIEKRQSVAFWCNPISGHATLYWYQQILGQGPKLLIQFQNNGVVDDSQLPKDRFSAERLKGVDSTLKIQPAKLEDSAVYLCASSISDLSRGYTFGSGTRLTVV.